The 29 T cell receptor beta chains presented below share a single source sample, sequenced in a study of blood T cells in healthy people across ages. It was with a sample-barcoded 5' primer and a J-beta primer mix that a second PCR of about 7 to 12 cycles was run. One entry per CDR3 protein, called by TCRdb with MiXCR from the 5' RACE reads. The sample includes about 560,000 distinct CDR3 sequences, about 28% of them seen just once. These data are also associated with another study on T cells of mothers and their children.

What was sequenced was blood. The origin of the receptors is a boy younger than 10 in good health.

The chain is built from TRBV20-1 and TRBJ2-1, with a possible D match to TRBD1 (6 bases). Trimming stripped 4 bases from V and 1 base from J, with 14 bases between. Germline CDR1 and CDR2: DFQATT and SNEGSKA (reference sequence). This CDR3 has 15 amino acids. The CDR3 loop reads CSATGWDTSYNEQFF. CDR3 DNA sequence: TGCAGTGCTACGGGGTGGGACACTTCCTACAATGAGCAGTTCTTC.

CDR3 loop: CASSLAGLFGYTF. Written as DNA, the CDR3 is TGTGCCAGCAGCTTAGCCGGACTGTTTGGCTACACCTTC. The chain joins TRBV7-2 to TRBJ1-2; D gene unclear. Between the trimmed V and J ends, which lost 0 bases and 7 bases, there was a span of 9 bases. The CDR3 has 13 amino acids. From germline, CDR1 is SGHTA and CDR2 FQGNSA.

This clonotype was observed a handful of times. This chain links TRBV21-1 with TRBJ2-5; the DNA was not used to check the table's D call, TRBD1. The end of the DNA fits TRBJ2-1 better, so the J call may be wrong. TRBV21-1 is a pseudogene locus. The CDR3 has 17 residues. The DNA of the CDR3 is TGTGTCAGCAGCAACCCCCTGGACGTGGATGCCCGAGGTGAGCAGTTCTTC. Translating gives CVSSNPLDVDARGEQFF.

This rearrangement joins TRBV7-2 to TRBJ2-4, with a weak D call TRBD2 (5 bases). This CDR3 is 16 amino acids long. Trimming took 2 bases from V and 1 from J, leaving 12 bases between them. Germline CDR1 SGHTA, CDR2 FQGNSA. The CDR3 is CASSLLLRVAKNIQYF. CDR3 DNA sequence: TGTGCCAGCAGCTTACTGTTGCGGGTGGCCAAAAACATTCAGTACTTC.

This chain uses TRBV5-1 with TRBJ2-4, with 10 bases fitting TRBD1. The CDR3 totals 14 residues. The V and J ends lost 5 bases and 7 bases, in that order; junction bases with no gene match: 6. Germline V gene data show CDR1 as SGHRS and CDR2 as YFSETQ. Here the CDR3 DNA reads TGCGCCAGCAGGGACAGGGGGGGTCCGAACATTCAGTACTTC. It translates to CASRDRGGPNIQYF. The full variable domain, its missing parts supplied by reference TRBV5-1 and TRBJ2-4, is KAGVTQTPRYLIKTRGQQVTLSCSPISGHRSVSWYQQTPGQGLQFLFEYFSETQRNKGNFPGRFSGRQFSNSRSEMNVSTLELGDSALYLCASRDRGGPNIQYFGAGTRLSVL.

This rearrangement joins TRBV5-5 to TRBJ2-7; TRBD1 might be the D (6 bases). Trimming shortened V by 1 base and J by 2 bases, and 10 bases separated the two germline ends. Germline V gene data show CDR1 as SGHKS and CDR2 as YYEKEE (reference sequence). CDR3 length: 14 amino acids. The CDR3 reads CASSLTGNPYEQYF. CDR3 DNA: TGTGCCAGCAGCTTGACAGGGAATCCCTACGAGCAGTACTTC.

The V and J genes are TRBV20-1 and TRBJ2-7; possible D gene TRBD1, 5 bases. Trimming took 6 bases from V and 0 from J, leaving 12 bases between them. The CDR3 covers 13 residues. Germline V CDR1 and CDR2: DFQATT, SNEGSKA (reference sequence). The CDR3 DNA sequence: TGCAGTGCCAACCGACAGAACTCCTACGAGCAGTACTTC. This sequence encodes CSANRQNSYEQYF.

This clonotype occurred a few times. The chain employs TRBV9 and TRBJ2-1; 10 bases align to TRBD2. This CDR3 contains 15 residues. The V gene's germline CDR1 is SGDLS and CDR2 YYNGEE. Germline trimming cut 0 bases from V and 6 bases from J; bases unmatched to any gene: 3. DNA of the CDR3: TGTGCCAGCAGCGTAGCAGCGGGGGGGGCCAATGAGCAGTTCTTC. Encoded protein: CASSVAAGGANEQFF.

This clonotype showed up just a few times. The CDR3 DNA reads TGTGCCAGCGGGGACTCTTTCTACGAGCAGTACTTC. Its translation is CASGDSFYEQYF. The chain uses TRBV12-3 or TRBV12-4 and TRBJ2-7, with D maybe TRBD2 (6 bases). The CDR3 extends over 12 amino acids. The V end was cut by 8 bases, the J end by 3 bases, with 11 bases between.

This clonotype was observed a few times. The V gene is TRBV20-1, the J gene TRBJ2-2; either TRBD1 or TRBD2 may supply D (5 bases each). The CDR3 length is 13 residues. Trimming cost V 6 bases and J 0 bases, with 8 bases left between them. Germline CDR1 and CDR2: DFQATT and SNEGSKA (reference sequence). This CDR3 is CSAGVPNTGELFF. The CDR3 DNA sequence: TGCAGTGCGGGGGTCCCGAACACCGGGGAGCTGTTTTTT.

This chain links TRBV3-1 with TRBJ2-7; D is perhaps TRBD1 (6 bases). The CDR3 is made up of 15 amino acids. Per the germline V gene, CDR1 is LGHDT and CDR2 is YNNKEL (reference sequence). The V and J ends lost 0 bases and 2 bases respectively, with 11 bases between them. The DNA of the CDR3 is TGTGCCAGCAGCCAAGATCCGGACAGTCCCTACGAGCAGTACTTC. Translated: CASSQDPDSPYEQYF.

The chain carries TRBV12-3 or TRBV12-4 and TRBJ1-2; tentatively, D is TRBD1 (6 bases). V lost 0 bases and J lost 10, with 12 bases in between. There are 13 residues in the CDR3. Here the CDR3 DNA reads TGTGCCAGCAGTTTAGCGCCGGACAGTCCCTACACCTTC. Encoded protein: CASSLAPDSPYTF.

The chain couples TRBV9 to TRBJ2-3, with 7 positions matching TRBD2. Germline trimming cut 4 bases from V and 3 bases from J; bases unmatched to any gene: 5. This CDR3 contains 14 residues. In germline, CDR1 is SGDLS, CDR2 YYNGEE. CDR3 sequence reads: CASSPRLATDTQYF. CDR3 DNA sequence: TGTGCCAGCAGCCCCCGACTAGCTACAGATACGCAGTATTTT.

This sequence joins TRBV20-1 and TRBJ1-5, with 9 bases fitting TRBD1. The CDR3 contains 15 residues. Germline CDR1 and CDR2: DFQATT and SNEGSKA (reference sequence). The junction had 5 bases not matched to a gene; V was cut back by 3 bases and J by 2 bases. The DNA of the CDR3 is TGCAGTGCTAGGGGGACAGGGAACGGCAATCAGCCCCAGCATTTT. As protein: CSARGTGNGNQPQHF.

The rearrangement uses TRBV2 and TRBJ2-5; D gene ambiguous. The CDR3 totals 15 residues. V lost 7 bases, J lost 2 bases, and 17 bases lay in between. Germline V CDR1 and CDR2: SNHLY, FYNNEI. The CDR3 here is CASTKGLALQETQYF. CDR3 DNA sequence: TGTGCCAGCACCAAGGGCCTCGCGCTTCAAGAGACCCAGTACTTC.

This clonotype was seen repeatedly, ten times or more. The chain is built from TRBV24-1 and TRBJ2-1, with TRBD1 matching over 10 bases. With 4 bases clipped from V and 5 bases from J, the junction kept 13 bases outside the gene matches. There are 18 residues in the CDR3. CDR1 is KGHDR, CDR2 SFDVKD, per germline. The CDR3 DNA follows: TGTGCCACCAGTGACCCTGCCCGGGACAGGGGTACCGACAATGAGCAGTTCTTC. Translation: CATSDPARDRGTDNEQFF.

The J gene is TRBJ2-5, the V gene TRBV12-3 or TRBV12-4; 9 positions agree with TRBD2. V shed 3 bases and J 5 bases; nucleotides not matched to a gene: 7. CDR3 length equals 15 residues. The DNA of the CDR3 is TGTGCCAGCAGTTTTCGGCGGGGGGGCCGGGAGACCCAGTACTTC. As protein: CASSFRRGGRETQYF.

This clonotype was found a few times. CDR3 protein: CSARAGEDETQYF. Written as DNA, the CDR3 is TGCAGTGCTAGAGCCGGGGAGGACGAGACCCAGTACTTC. This chain joins TRBV20-1 and TRBJ2-5, with D perhaps TRBD2 (6 bases). The germline V and J ends were trimmed by 1 base and 5 bases, with 11 bases remaining between them. Germline assignment: CDR1 DFQATT and CDR2 SNEGSKA (reference sequence). The CDR3 length is 13 residues.

This clonotype was counted between two and nine times. The chain employs TRBV3-1 and TRBJ2-3, with D possibly matching TRBD2 (5 bases). Germline V gene data show CDR1 as LGHDT and CDR2 as YNNKEL (reference sequence). V dropped 0 bases and J dropped 4 bases, with 14 bases sitting between them. The CDR3 runs to 16 residues. CDR3 bases: TGTGCCAGCAGCCAAGATCCGGGATCTTTGCCAGATACGCAGTATTTT. Translated: CASSQDPGSLPDTQYF.

This clonotype was observed a few times. The chain joins TRBV30 to TRBJ2-7; TRBD2 is a possible D gene (6 bases). The CDR3 covers 13 residues. The germline V gene has CDR1 GTSNPN and CDR2 SVGIG (reference sequence). Trimming stripped 0 bases from V and 6 bases from J, with 12 bases between. The CDR3 nucleotides read TGTGCCTGGAGTGTGACCCGGGACTCCGAGCAGTACTTC. Translated, it gives CAWSVTRDSEQYF.

This clonotype has only a few counts. The rearrangement joins TRBV7-9 to TRBJ2-7; D unresolved. Germline V gives CDR1 SEHNR, CDR2 FQNEAQ (reference sequence). Trimming stripped 4 bases from V and 5 bases from J, with 6 bases between. This CDR3 spans 11 amino acids. The CDR3 DNA reads as TGTGCCAGCAGCTGGCAGAACGAGCAGTACTTC. Its protein is CASSWQNEQYF.

The chain recombines TRBV29-1 with TRBJ1-1; 9 positions match TRBD1. CDR3 length: 13 amino acids. In germline, CDR1 is SQVTM, CDR2 ANQGSEA. V shed 6 bases, J shed 5 bases, and the junction held 7 bases outside the gene matches. In DNA, the CDR3 is TGCAGCGTAAGTGGACAGGGGATGACTGAAGCTTTCTTT. It codes for CSVSGQGMTEAFF.

This clonotype was detected a few times. The chain carries TRBV27 and TRBJ2-7; tentative D call: TRBD2 (6 bases). The J call may not be correct, given that the DNA end is closer to TRBJ2-1. This CDR3 is built from 14 residues. Germline CDR1 reads MNHEY; CDR2 reads SMNVEV (reference sequence). The CDR3 bases are TGTGCCAGCAGTCCAAGGACTATCTACAATGAGCAGTTCTTC. It is translated as CASSPRTIYNEQFF.

The chain employs TRBV7-9 and TRBJ2-7; D could derive from TRBD1 or TRBD2 (5 bases each). The J call is uncertain, as TRBJ2-1 better fits the DNA end. The CDR3 length is 17 residues. Germline loops: CDR1 SEHNR, CDR2 FQNEAQ (reference sequence). The CDR3 region is CASSSSSVGRNYNEQFF. In DNA, the CDR3 is TGTGCCAGCAGCTCTAGTAGCGTGGGACGGAACTACAATGAGCAGTTCTTC.

This clonotype occurred a few times. The rearrangement uses TRBV20-1 and TRBJ2-5; TRBD2 might be the D (6 bases). Germline V CDR1 and CDR2: DFQATT, SNEGSKA (reference sequence). There are 14 residues in the CDR3. Trimming left V 1 base short and J 3 bases short, with 12 bases between. The CDR3 is CSARAWDFKETQYF. The CDR3 region has the DNA TGCAGTGCTAGAGCCTGGGACTTTAAAGAGACCCAGTACTTC.

The genes are TRBV7-9 and TRBJ2-5, with 7 bases lining up with TRBD2. With V trimmed by 4 bases and J by 1 base, 12 bases remained unmatched. The germline gives CDR1 SEHNR, CDR2 FQNEAQ (reference sequence). The CDR3 is 17 amino acids. Here the CDR3 reads CASSSKAAGLFQETQYF. CDR3 DNA: TGTGCCAGCAGCTCCAAGGCAGCGGGGCTATTCCAAGAGACCCAGTACTTC. The variable domain in full, completed from reference TRBV7-9 and TRBJ2-5, reads DTGVSQNPRHKITKRGQNVTFRCDPISEHNRLYWYRQTLGQGPEFLTYFQNEAQLEKSRLLSDRFSAERPKGSFSTLEIQRTEQGDSAMYLCASSSKAAGLFQETQYFGPGTRLLVL.

The chain carries TRBV6-5 and TRBJ1-2; 7 nucleotides match TRBD1. Germline CDR1 MNHEY, CDR2 SVGAGI. V shed 5 bases and J 5 bases; nucleotides not matched to a gene: 8. This CDR3 spans 14 amino acids. As DNA, the CDR3 is TGTGCCAGCAGTCCGGGACAGCGCCGTTATGGCTACACCTTC. This codes for CASSPGQRRYGYTF.

This clonotype was recorded at least ten times. The CDR3 DNA is TGCGCCAGCACCGGCCCCCGCGATAATTCACCCCTCCACTTT. It specifies CASTGPRDNSPLHF. The chain has TRBV10-1 and TRBJ1-6; D call uncertain. Germline assignment: CDR1 WNHNN and CDR2 SYGVQD (reference sequence). This CDR3 has 14 amino acids. V gave up 7 bases and J gave up 5 bases, with 12 bases separating them.

This clonotype was counted only a few times. This chain uses TRBV13 with TRBJ1-1, with D unresolved. The CDR3 contains 14 residues. V lost 2 bases, J lost 8 bases, and 15 bases lay in between. Germline values: CDR1 PRHDT, CDR2 FYEKMQ (reference sequence). CDR3 in amino acids: CASSLNGGKLEAFF. CDR3 DNA: TGTGCCAGCAGCTTAAATGGAGGAAAGTTGGAAGCTTTCTTT.